This is a list of T cell receptor beta chains from one sample in a study of radiation and T cells in renal cell carcinoma. Method: immunoSEQ multiplex PCR; TCRdb's copy keeps in-frame clones and lacks some. Of 70,000 to 90,000 clones in the sample, approximately 86% were seen once. The source material was blood, sampled from a patient whose treatment included radiotherapy and nephrectomy. Receptors originate from a woman aged 45-59 years with renal cell carcinoma. Each CDR3 is given with its conserved first and last residue. Each record gives: clone size, V gene, CDR3 protein. Only some rows state a clone size, as once, few, many or a class for expanded clones.

. TRBV2 CASSEGASSGF
. TRBV4-3 CASSQDLRLAGAHNEQFF
. TRBV7-9 CASSPPAGVRNTEAFF
. TRBV7-9 CASSLRALVTDTQYF
. TRBV9 CASSVGPNGGEQNEQFF
. TRBV6-4 CASGLTSPIYEQYF
once TRBV9 CASSAAGEGEQFF
. TRBV19 CASSTQRGEETQYF
. TRBV28 CAGGTGGVYGYTF
. TRBV27 CASSPGTAQEKLFF
. TRBV5-8 CASSLRRDRARDYTF
. TRBV15 CATSRDFSTRESLSWVLTF
. TRBV6-1 CASSVGGTYNSPLHF
. TRBV5-4 CASSFSGSISYEQYF
. TRBV30 CAFRTLGTANNQPQHF
. TRBV27 CASSTQDRNTEAFF
. TRBV12-5 CARTRGTSNEQFF
. TRBV18 CASSPAINGNTEAFF
. TRBV19 CASSPGTGGIAKNIQYF
. TRBV7-2 CASSSGREGSYGYTF
. TRBV6-6 CASSPRGAEQFF
. TRBV7-2 CASSLVITGGEQYF
. TRBV6-1 CASRQGARTEAFF
few TRBV30 CAWRNSGSSWTEAFF
. TRBV19 CASSSQINTEAFF
few TRBV10-2 CASGEGDWPQHF
. TRBV6-5 CASSLRQGDTIYF
. TRBV19 CASSERGQGRYNTIYF
. TRBV19 CASPIPTFSYNEQFF